Below, one T cell receptor (beta chain) is given with its context. The data stem from a study of blood T cell repertoires in COVID-19. Study details: PBMCs, B-cell-depleted T cells, or T cells were the source of the cDNA or gDNA that made up the material.

Donors were grouped by their self-reported clinical history. Germline V CDR1 and CDR2: MDHEN, SYDVKM. The CDR3 consists of 16 residues. V lost 5 bases and J lost 1; bases outside the gene matches: 11. Generated by immunoSEQ multiplex PCR, the TCRdb table keeps only in-frame clones and is missing some. The repertoire has under 300,000 clones, 88% of them found once; the top ten carry around 2.9%. This TCR derives from a woman in her forties or fifties who had recovered from COVID-19. Sequenced material: PBMCs or T cells enriched from blood (not recorded which). The rearrangement links TRBV28 to TRBJ2-7; TRBD2 agrees at 7 bases. Written as DNA, the CDR3 is TGTGCCAGCAGTCCCCCGGGGCGGGAGTCTTCCTACGAGCAGTACTTC. Amino acids: CASSPPGRESSYEQYF.